Listed below are T cell receptor beta chains from one sample, sequenced in a study of CD8 T cells in ankylosing spondylitis. TCRdb processed the 5' RACE reads anew with MiXCR; each CDR3 protein has one entry. The repertoire consists of 50,000 to 75,000 distinct CDR3 sequences, with approximately 6% occurring once and the leading ten covering about 4.6%. Sequences were obtained from synovial fluid, either unsorted or a sorted T cell fraction (not recorded which). These receptors were collected from a male donor with ankylosing spondylitis. Both conserved end residues are part of each CDR3. D genes are given only for firm matches. Some rows mark clone size as missing; the rest say once, few, many or name a class of expanded clone.

>few|.|TRBJ2-7|TRBV21-1
CASSNAKGPGTSGSVHEQYF
TGTGCCAGCAGCAATGCTAAGGGGCCGGGGACTAGCGGGAGTGTCCACGAGCAGTACTTC
>few|TRBD2|TRBJ2-3|TRBV20-1
CSALLAGPIRDVDTQYF
TGCAGTGCGTTACTAGCGGGACCGATAAGGGACGTGGATACGCAGTATTTT
>many|.|TRBJ1-2|TRBV7-2
CASSLGREDGYTF
TGTGCCAGCAGCTTAGGCAGGGAGGATGGCTACACCTTC
>few|.|TRBJ1-1|TRBV18
CASSLDPQTIFF
TGTGCCAGCTCACTTGACCCACAGACGATTTTCTTT
>few|TRBD1|TRBJ1-6|TRBV7-6
CASSSETGAGSPLHF
TGTGCCAGCAGCAGCGAGACAGGGGCCGGTTCACCCCTCCACTTT
>many|TRBD2|TRBJ2-3|TRBV7-2
CASKKDSGRVDTQYF
TGTGCCAGCAAGAAGGATAGCGGGAGGGTTGATACGCAGTATTTT
>few|.|TRBJ2-1|TRBV30
CAWSTMGRRLYNEQFF
TGTGCCTGGAGTACTATGGGCAGGAGGTTGTACAATGAGCAGTTCTTC
>few|.|TRBJ2-5|TRBV14
CASSQVISGPFQETQYF
TGTGCCAGCAGCCAAGTCATTAGCGGACCGTTTCAAGAGACCCAGTACTTC
>many|.|TRBJ2-7|TRBV28
CASSYVPGYEQYF
TGTGCCAGCAGTTATGTCCCGGGCTACGAGCAGTACTTC
>many|.|TRBJ2-5|TRBV5-1
CASSLEQGLETQYF
TGCGCCAGCAGCTTGGAACAGGGCTTAGAGACCCAGTACTTC
>few|.|TRBJ2-5|TRBV5-6
CASSLARISLFAQYF
TGTGCCAGCAGCTTGGCCCGGATATCTCTATTCGCCCAGTACTTC
>many|.|TRBJ2-3|TRBV7-6
CASSLVGDTQYF
TGTGCCAGCAGCTTAGTGGGAGATACGCAGTATTTT
>few|.|TRBJ2-5|TRBV20-1
CSAKAGGLQETQYF
TGCAGTGCTAAAGCAGGGGGGCTCCAAGAGACCCAGTACTTC
>medium-sized|TRBD2|TRBJ2-3|TRBV4-3
CASSQDRLAGSDTQYF
TGCGCCAGCAGCCAAGACCGACTAGCGGGATCGGATACGCAGTATTTT
>many|TRBD1|TRBJ2-7|TRBV6-5
CASSYRTGGIYEQYF
TGTGCCAGCAGTTACCGGACAGGGGGCATCTACGAGCAGTACTTC
>many|TRBD2|TRBJ2-1|TRBV7-9
CASSLDSGGPYNEQFF
TGTGCCAGCAGCTTGGATAGCGGGGGGCCCTACAATGAGCAGTTCTTC
>.|.|TRBJ1-1|TRBV5-1
CASTWGTENTEAFF
TGCGCCAGCACCTGGGGGACGGAGAACACTGAAGCTTTCTTT
>.|.|TRBJ1-5|TRBV18
CASSPARGGQPQHF
TGTGCCAGCTCACCCGCGAGGGGCGGGCAGCCCCAGCATTTT
>many|.|TRBJ1-5|TRBV29-1
CSVATGMGQPQHF
TGCAGCGTTGCCACGGGTATGGGTCAGCCCCAGCATTTT
>few|.|TRBJ2-7|TRBV19
CASRIREGHEQYF
TGTGCCAGTAGGATCCGTGAGGGGCACGAGCAGTACTTC
>.|.|TRBJ1-6|TRBV12-3/TRBV12-4
CASSFGQPEFNSPLHF
TGTGCCAGCAGTTTCGGCCAGCCTGAGTTCAATTCACCCCTCCACTTT
>many|.|TRBJ2-2|TRBV5-1
CASSLTQGTGELFF
TGCGCCAGCAGCCTCACTCAGGGTACCGGGGAGCTGTTTTTT
>.|TRBD1|TRBJ1-1|TRBV28
CASSFWGTGNTEAFF
TGTGCCAGCAGTTTTTGGGGGACAGGGAACACTGAAGCTTTCTTT
>.|.|TRBJ2-7|TRBV11-2
CASSLGSSSYEQYF
TGTGCCAGCAGCTTAGGTAGCAGCTCCTACGAGCAGTACTTC
>many|.|TRBJ2-1|TRBV6-2/TRBV6-3
CASSLNRVQQFF
TGTGCCAGCAGTCTAAACAGGGTACAGCAGTTCTTC
>few|.|TRBJ1-1|TRBV13
CASNRVAAFF
TGTGCCAGCAACAGGGTTGCGGCTTTCTTT
>many|.|TRBJ1-4|TRBV12-3/TRBV12-4
CASKTDSNEKLFF
TGTGCCAGCAAAACGGACAGCAATGAAAAACTGTTTTTT
>many|.|TRBJ2-2|TRBV28
CASLLMTTGELFF
TGTGCCAGCCTCCTCATGACGACCGGGGAGCTGTTTTTT
>.|.|TRBJ2-1|TRBV25-1
CASSVSGYNEQFF
TGTGCCAGCAGTGTCTCAGGGTACAATGAGCAGTTCTTC
>.|TRBD2|TRBJ2-1|TRBV6-2/TRBV6-3
CASSSVGLAGVNEQFF
TGTGCCAGCAGTTCAGTGGGACTAGCGGGAGTTAATGAGCAGTTCTTC
>few|TRBD2|TRBJ2-2|TRBV5-1
CASSLFAGAAGELFF
TGCGCCAGCAGCTTGTTTGCGGGAGCGGCCGGGGAGCTGTTTTTT
>few|TRBD1|TRBJ1-5|TRBV20-1
CSAREQGRQPQHF
TGCAGTGCTAGGGAACAGGGGCGACAGCCCCAGCATTTT
>few|TRBD2|TRBJ2-1|TRBV20-1
CSARVSLAGANEQFF
TGCAGTGCTAGAGTCAGTCTAGCGGGCGCCAATGAGCAGTTCTTC
>many|.|TRBJ1-1|TRBV14
CASSQDTGNVNINTEAFF
TGTGCCAGCAGCCAAGATACGGGGAATGTGAACATCAACACTGAAGCTTTCTTT
>few|TRBD1|TRBJ1-6|TRBV28
CASRNTGDSPLHF
TGTGCCAGTAGAAATACAGGGGATTCACCCCTCCACTTT
>.|.|TRBJ1-2|TRBV6-2/TRBV6-3
CATSEPGPYGYTF
TGTGCCACCTCGGAACCCGGACCCTATGGCTACACCTTC
>many|TRBD2|TRBJ2-5|TRBV28
CASRTGGQETQYF
TGTGCCAGCAGAACGGGGGGCCAAGAGACCCAGTACTTC